This note documents a single T cell receptor (beta chain) sequence. Its antigen is still unknown. One to two pinch biopsies were taken from the rectum during colonoscopy. Germline lookup yields CDR1 GTSNPN and CDR2 SVGIG (reference sequence). The V end lost 3 bases, the J end lost 5 bases, and 11 bases lay between the germline ends. The CDR3 totals 13 residues. The table came from immunoSEQ multiplex PCR; TCRdb's copy has only in-frame clones and leaves some out. Seen here are roughly 49,000 clones, over 70% observed once, and the top ten hold under 4%. The data are from a study of pediatric ulcerative colitis. Findings and limits, study-wide: Clonal expansions reduced rectal repertoire diversity in acute severe colitis. Some T cells in rectal biopsies may come from blood, especially with overt colitis.

The sequencing input was gut tissue. The chain carries TRBV30 and TRBJ1-5; a possible D gene is TRBD1 (6 bases). The receptor comes from a girl between 5 and 17 years old with moderate ulcerative colitis. CDR3 nucleotides: TGTGCCTGGAGCCAGGCAGGGGATCAGCCCCAGCATTTT. It encodes CAWSQAGDQPQHF.